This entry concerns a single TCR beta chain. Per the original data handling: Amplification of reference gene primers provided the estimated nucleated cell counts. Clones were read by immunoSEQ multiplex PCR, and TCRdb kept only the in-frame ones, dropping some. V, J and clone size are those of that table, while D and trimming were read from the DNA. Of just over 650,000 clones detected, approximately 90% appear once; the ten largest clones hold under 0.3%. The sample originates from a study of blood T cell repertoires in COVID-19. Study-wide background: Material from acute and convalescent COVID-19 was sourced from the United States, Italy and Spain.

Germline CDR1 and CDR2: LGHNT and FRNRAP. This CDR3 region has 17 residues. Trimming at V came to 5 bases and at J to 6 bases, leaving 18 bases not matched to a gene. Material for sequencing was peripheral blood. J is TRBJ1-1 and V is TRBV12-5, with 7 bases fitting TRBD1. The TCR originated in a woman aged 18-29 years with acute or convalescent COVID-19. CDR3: CASGLGPRQGLFAEAFF. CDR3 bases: TGTGCTAGTGGTCTGGGTCCGCGACAGGGTCTTTTCGCTGAAGCTTTCTTT. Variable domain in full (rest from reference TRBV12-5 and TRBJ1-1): DARVTQTPRHKVTEMGQEVTMRCQPILGHNTVFWYRQTMMQGLELLAYFRNRAPLDDSGMPKDRFSAEMPDATLATLKIQPSEPRDSAVYFCASGLGPRQGLFAEAFFGQGTRLTVV.